Each of the 2 T cell receptor beta chains below was sequenced from the same sample in a study of T cells after yellow fever vaccination. TCRdb re-called the 5' RACE reads through MiXCR, storing one row per CDR3 protein. The table includes under 55,000 distinct CDR3 sequences, 6% to 8.5% detected once. Source: CD8+ T cells not binding an NS4B(214-222) dextramer, sorted from PBMCs, taken roughly 46 days after the first yellow fever vaccination. These receptors were taken from a man aged 18 to 29 who received the YFV17D yellow fever vaccine.

This clonotype was detected a few times. This chain's CDR3 is CASSTRDEQFF. CDR3 bases: TGTGCCAGCAGCACTCGTGATGAGCAGTTCTTC. The chain has TRBV11-2 and TRBJ2-1; D unclear. V was clipped by 5 bases and J by 8 bases, with 7 bases between them. This CDR3 contains 11 residues. Per the germline V gene, CDR1 is SGHAT and CDR2 is FQNNGV.

Concerning this clonotype: A read error may explain this, as a much larger clone is one base away. The V and J genes are TRBV4-2 and TRBJ1-1, with D unresolved. The V end lost 4 bases, the J end lost 4 bases, and 13 bases lay between the germline ends. Germline V gene sequence: CDR1 LGHNA, CDR2 YNFKEQ. The CDR3 loop spans 14 amino acids. In nucleotides, the CDR3 is TGTGCCAGCAGCCCCAAAACAGTGGGCACTGAAGCTTTCTTT. Encoded protein: CASSPKTVGTEAFF.